Below, 32 T cell receptor beta chains from the same sample are listed, as sequenced in a study of OX40 agonist ivuxolimab in advanced cancers. The repertoire was sequenced with immunoSEQ multiplex PCR; TCRdb's copy has only in-frame clones and lacks some. The sample yields tens of thousands of clones, approximately 90% seen once. The sequenced sample was CD4+ or CD8+ T cells sorted from blood, obtained in a trial of the OX40 agonist ivuxolimab. These receptors were taken from an adult with an advanced solid tumor such as melanoma, head and neck, liver or kidney cancer.

V gene TRBV6-6 combines with J gene TRBJ2-6; D may be TRBD2 (6 bases). CDR1 and CDR2 (germline): MNHNY, SVGAGI (reference sequence). CDR3 size: 15 residues. With 7 bases removed from V and 0 bases from J, the gap between germline ends came to 10 bases. The CDR3 nucleotides are TGTGCCAGCAATACCGGGGGCTCTGGGGCCAACGTCCTGACTTTC. This encodes CASNTGGSGANVLTF.

CDR3 nucleotides: TGCGCCAGCAGCTCTGGGGACAGTACCTACGAGCAGTACTTC. Translation gives CASSSGDSTYEQYF. This sequence joins TRBV5-1 and TRBJ2-7; the match to TRBD1 covers 7 bases. V dropped 3 bases and J dropped 2; count of bases not matched to a gene: 5. Germline CDR1 reads SGHRS; CDR2 reads YFSETQ. The CDR3 has 14 amino acids. Drawing the rest from reference TRBV5-1 and TRBJ2-7, the complete variable domain is KAGVTQTPRYLIKTRGQQVTLSCSPISGHRSVSWYQQTPGQGLQFLFEYFSETQRNKGNFPGRFSGRQFSNSRSEMNVSTLELGDSALYLCASSSGDSTYEQYFGPGTRLTVT.

This rearrangement joins TRBV28 to TRBJ2-7; TRBD1 matches 9 bases. Germline lookup yields CDR1 MDHEN and CDR2 SYDVKM. V dropped 2 bases and J dropped 6; count of bases not matched to a gene: 8. This CDR3 spans 15 amino acids. The CDR3 here is CASSLGTGWVGEQYF. Here the CDR3 DNA reads TGTGCCAGCAGTTTAGGGACAGGGTGGGTCGGCGAGCAGTACTTC.

CDR3 residues: CASSRPDYSGNTIYF. The CDR3 DNA reads TGTGCCAGCAGTCGCCCCGATTACTCTGGAAACACCATATATTTT. V is TRBV6-5 and J is TRBJ1-3; D is uncertain. The V end was cut by 5 bases, the J end by 0 bases, with 11 bases between. This CDR3 is 15 amino acids long. The germline V gene has CDR1 MNHEY and CDR2 SVGAGI.

The rearrangement uses TRBV6-5 and TRBJ2-5; 8 bases fit TRBD1. Germline lookup yields CDR1 MNHEY and CDR2 SVGAGI. This CDR3 spans 14 amino acids. V gave up 2 bases and J gave up 5 bases; unmatched junction bases: 4. The CDR3 coding sequence is TGTGCCAGCAGTTACAGCAGGGGGCTCGAGACCCAGTACTTC. Encoded protein: CASSYSRGLETQYF.

The chain recombines TRBV5-1 with TRBJ2-7; the match to TRBD1 covers 8 bases. Germline V lookup: CDR1 SGHRS, CDR2 YFSETQ. The CDR3 has 14 residues. With 4 bases clipped from V and 2 bases from J, the junction kept 5 bases outside the gene matches. The CDR3 nucleotides are TGCGCCAGCAGCCTAGACAGGGGCCCCTACGAGCAGTACTTC. Residues: CASSLDRGPYEQYF.

This chain links TRBV29-1 with TRBJ2-5; no firm D call. The V end was cut by 3 bases, the J end by 5 bases, with 13 bases between. This CDR3 is built from 13 residues. Germline CDR1 is SQVTM and CDR2 is ANQGSEA. CDR3 in DNA: TGCAGCGTTGATTACGGAGTGCAGGAGACCCAGTACTTC. It specifies CSVDYGVQETQYF.

The genes are TRBV28 and TRBJ2-1; TRBD2 aligns across 8 bases. J lost 0 bases, V lost 6 bases, and 7 bases had no gene match. CDR1 and CDR2 from the germline V gene are MDHEN and SYDVKM. The length of the CDR3 is 16 residues. CDR3 region: CASRPPGLDSYNEQFF. The CDR3 region has the DNA TGTGCCAGCAGGCCACCGGGACTAGACTCCTACAATGAGCAGTTCTTC.

This sequence joins TRBV18 and TRBJ2-1; 7 nucleotides agree with TRBD2. Per germline, CDR1 KGHSH and CDR2 LQKENI. The ends lost 6 bases at V and 5 bases at J; junction bases unmatched: 1. This CDR3 is built from 12 residues. The CDR3 DNA reads as TGTGCCAGCTCGGGGGGGGACAATGAGCAGTTCTTC. It yields the protein CASSGGDNEQFF.

The V gene is TRBV27, the J gene TRBJ2-4, with TRBD2 matching over 12 bases. The ends lost 1 base at V and 8 bases at J; junction bases unmatched: 9. The CDR3 length is 17 residues. Germline V gene data show CDR1 as MNHEY and CDR2 as SMNVEV (reference sequence). The CDR3 loop reads CASSLLPSGRASHIQYF. CDR3 bases: TGTGCCAGCAGTTTATTGCCTAGCGGGAGGGCCAGTCACATTCAGTACTTC.

The chain has TRBV29-1 and TRBJ1-1, with D uncertain. The V end lost 1 base, the J end lost 1 base, and 10 bases lay between the germline ends. Germline CDR1 reads SQVTM; CDR2 reads ANQGSEA. This CDR3 region has 14 residues. The DNA of the CDR3 is TGCAGCGTTGAAGCGCAAGACGCGAACACTGAAGCTTTCTTT. This codes for CSVEAQDANTEAFF.

The rearrangement uses TRBV7-2 and TRBJ1-2; D is ambiguous. Germline CDR1 SGHTA, CDR2 FQGNSA. V lost 5 bases, J lost 3 bases, and 16 bases lay in between. CDR3 length equals 15 residues. For the CDR3, the DNA is TGTGCCAGCAGCCAAGGAAGGACGGTTTACTATGGCTACACCTTC. Protein sequence: CASSQGRTVYYGYTF.

This sequence joins TRBV27 and TRBJ2-1, with unresolved D. V dropped 9 bases and J dropped 0 bases, with 9 bases sitting between them. The CDR3 runs to 13 residues. Germline lookup yields CDR1 MNHEY and CDR2 SMNVEV (reference sequence). The chain's CDR3 is CASGRTSYNEQFF. CDR3 DNA sequence: TGTGCCAGTGGGCGGACCTCCTACAATGAGCAGTTCTTC.

About this clone: Other nucleotide sequences from this sample produce the same CDR3. The chain employs TRBV6-5 and TRBJ1-1; D might be TRBD1 (6 bases). The V gene lost 2 bases and the J gene lost 1 base, with 11 bases spanning the gap. The CDR3 loop spans 15 amino acids. CDR1 and CDR2 (germline): MNHEY, SVGAGI. The CDR3: CASSYEGGGNTEAFF. The CDR3 DNA reads as TGTGCCAGCAGTTACGAGGGGGGCGGGAACACTGAAGCTTTCTTT.

The CDR3 nucleotides are TGTGCCAGCAGCCACCGTTTAGGACAGGGGGGAACTGAAGCTTTCTTT. This sequence encodes CASSHRLGQGGTEAFF. The rearrangement joins TRBV4-2 to TRBJ1-1; 10 bases are a match to TRBD1. J was trimmed by 5 bases and V by 3 bases; bases with no gene match: 9. Germline CDR1 reads LGHNA; CDR2 reads YNFKEQ. This CDR3 is built from 16 residues.

V gene TRBV7-9 combines with J gene TRBJ2-5, with 11 positions matching TRBD1. The germline V gene encodes CDR1 SEHNR and CDR2 FQNEAQ (reference sequence). With 4 bases clipped from V and 0 bases from J, the junction kept 4 bases outside the gene matches. The CDR3 totals 16 residues. The CDR3 bases are TGTGCCAGCAGCTCCGGACAGGGGGCTTACCAAGAGACCCAGTACTTC. This encodes CASSSGQGAYQETQYF. Variable domain in full (rest from reference TRBV7-9 and TRBJ2-5): DTGVSQNPRHKITKRGQNVTFRCDPISEHNRLYWYRQTLGQGPEFLTYFQNEAQLEKSRLLSDRFSAERPKGSFSTLEIQRTEQGDSAMYLCASSSGQGAYQETQYFGPGTRLLVL.

The chain uses TRBV5-4 and TRBJ2-5; 9 bases align to TRBD1. Germline V gene data show CDR1 as SGHNT and CDR2 as YYREEE (reference sequence). This CDR3 region has 14 residues. V gave up 4 bases and J gave up 5 bases; unmatched junction bases: 6. CDR3 nucleotides: TGTGCCAGCAGCGTGGACAGGGGTAGGGAGACCCAGTACTTC. Translated, it gives CASSVDRGRETQYF.

The chain recombines TRBV19 with TRBJ2-1, with TRBD2 matching over 8 bases. CDR3 length equals 15 residues. Trimming at V came to 1 base and at J to 5 bases, leaving 4 bases not matched to a gene. CDR1 is LNHDA and CDR2 is SQIVND in the germline V gene (reference sequence). The CDR3 here is CASSIGSSGDNEQFF. The CDR3 DNA is TGTGCCAGTAGTATAGGTAGTAGCGGGGACAATGAGCAGTTCTTC.

CDR3 sequence reads: CASCPGTPRGYTF. In DNA form, the CDR3 reads TGTGCCAGCTGTCCCGGGACACCAAGGGGCTACACCTTC. The rearrangement joins TRBV28 to TRBJ1-2; possibly TRBD1 for D (6 bases). The CDR3 spans 13 residues. Deletions cut 8 bases from V and 8 bases from J, with 18 bases between. Germline CDR1 reads MDHEN; CDR2 reads SYDVKM.

This clone was seen just once. This chain joins TRBV28 and TRBJ1-5; a weak D match, TRBD1 (6 bases). In germline, CDR1 is MDHEN, CDR2 SYDVKM. The CDR3 totals 14 residues. V was pared by 8 bases and J by 5 bases, with 16 bases between. CDR3 in amino acids: CASGITGLYQPQHF. The CDR3 DNA is TGTGCCAGCGGCATTACAGGGTTATATCAGCCCCAGCATTTT.

In DNA, the CDR3 is TGTGCCAGCAGCTTAGAGGTTGGGAACGAGCAGTACTTC. Residues: CASSLEVGNEQYF. V usage is TRBV11-3 and J usage is TRBJ2-7; D ambiguous. The V gene's germline CDR1 is SGHNT and CDR2 YENEEA. Trimming left V 0 bases short and J 5 bases short, with 8 bases between. The CDR3 is 13 amino acids.

This clone has just one count. The CDR3 reads CASSLGVLGTNYGYTF. The DNA for the CDR3 is TGCGCCAGCAGCTTGGGGGTCCTCGGGACTAACTATGGCTACACCTTC. V is TRBV5-1 and J is TRBJ1-2; D remains unclear. The CDR3 length is 16 residues. V lost 0 bases to trimming and J lost 0 bases, with 12 bases between them. CDR1 is SGHRS, CDR2 YFSETQ, per germline. The variable domain in full, with the rest retrieved from reference TRBV5-1 and TRBJ1-2, is KAGVTQTPRYLIKTRGQQVTLSCSPISGHRSVSWYQQTPGQGLQFLFEYFSETQRNKGNFPGRFSGRQFSNSRSEMNVSTLELGDSALYLCASSLGVLGTNYGYTFGSGTRLTVV.

This clone was seen only a few times. The chain is built from TRBV18 and TRBJ2-7; D possibly corresponds to TRBD1 (6 bases). CDR3 length: 15 amino acids. The V gene lost 8 bases and the J gene lost 2 bases, with 19 bases spanning the gap. In germline, CDR1 is KGHSH, CDR2 LQKENI. CDR3 amino acids: CASAPKGGQTYEQYF. In nucleotides, the CDR3 is TGTGCCAGCGCCCCTAAAGGGGGACAAACCTACGAGCAGTACTTC.

This clone was counted a few times. The V and J genes are TRBV7-9 and TRBJ1-4, with D perhaps TRBD1 (5 bases). The V gene lost 4 bases and the J gene lost 7 bases, with 16 bases spanning the gap. The germline V gene has CDR1 SEHNR and CDR2 FQNEAQ (reference sequence). This CDR3 is built from 15 residues. CDR3 coding DNA: TGTGCCAGCAGCTCCGCCGGGGCCCCGGGTGAAAAACTGTTTTTT. It yields the protein CASSSAGAPGEKLFF.

The chain links TRBV7-2 to TRBJ2-2; unclear D gene. V was trimmed by 5 bases and J by 0 bases, leaving 10 bases between them. Germline-derived CDR1 and CDR2 are SGHTA and FQGNSA. This CDR3 comprises 15 residues. The CDR3 reads CASSIRVANTGELFF. In DNA form, the CDR3 reads TGTGCCAGCAGCATTCGGGTGGCGAACACCGGGGAGCTGTTTTTT.

V gene TRBV7-2 combines with J gene TRBJ2-3; D ambiguous. V lost 4 bases and J 3 bases, leaving 11 bases between the germline ends. This CDR3 has 14 amino acids. Germline V gene lookup returns CDR1 SGHTA and CDR2 FQGNSA. CDR3 loop: CASSSGTRTDTQYF. In DNA, the CDR3 is TGTGCCAGCAGCTCCGGAACCCGAACAGATACGCAGTATTTT.

The rearrangement joins TRBV25-1 to TRBJ2-1; TRBD1 matches 8 bases. Germline CDR1 reads MGHDK; CDR2 reads SYGVNS. The V gene end was trimmed by 8 bases and the J gene end by 1 base; junction bases not matched to a gene: 7. The CDR3 covers 15 residues. CDR3 amino acids: CASSPGGKSYNEQFF. The CDR3 nucleotides read TGTGCCAGCTCCCCAGGGGGCAAATCCTACAATGAGCAGTTCTTC.

The chain's CDR3 is CASSPSYGVQGYEQYF. The CDR3, as DNA: TGTGCCAGCAGCCCCTCATATGGGGTACAAGGGTACGAGCAGTACTTC. V and J are TRBV6-6 and TRBJ2-7; D gene ambiguous. Germline CDR1 and CDR2: MNHNY and SVGAGI (reference sequence). V was clipped by 6 bases and J by 4 bases, with 22 bases between them. This CDR3 region has 16 residues.

J is TRBJ2-5 and V is TRBV7-2; D not resolved. The CDR3 contains 14 residues. The V end was cut by 3 bases, the J end by 0 bases, with 8 bases between. Germline CDR1 SGHTA, CDR2 FQGNSA. This CDR3 reads CASSFTLYQETQYF. CDR3 sequence (DNA): TGTGCCAGCAGCTTCACCTTGTACCAAGAGACCCAGTACTTC.

The chain joins TRBV5-1 to TRBJ2-1, with a weak D call TRBD1 (7 bases). The germline V gene encodes CDR1 SGHRS and CDR2 YFSETQ. V lost 5 bases and J lost 0, with 15 bases in between. This CDR3 is 16 amino acids long. The CDR3 is CASRIAEGASYNEQFF. The CDR3, as DNA: TGCGCCAGCAGAATAGCGGAGGGGGCCTCCTACAATGAGCAGTTCTTC.

J is TRBJ2-5 and V is TRBV12-5; possible D gene TRBD2, 6 bases. CDR1 and CDR2 from the germline V gene are LGHNT and FRNRAP. V was trimmed by 7 bases and J by 4 bases, leaving 22 bases between them. The CDR3 is made up of 16 amino acids. The CDR3 DNA is TGTGCTAGTGCCGGAGGCCCGGGAGCGGTGGGAGAGACCCAGTACTTC. This codes for CASAGGPGAVGETQYF.

The V gene is TRBV28, the J gene TRBJ1-2, with D maybe TRBD1 (5 bases). This CDR3 spans 14 amino acids. The V end was cut by 2 bases, the J end by 8 bases, with 15 bases between. Germline V gives CDR1 MDHEN, CDR2 SYDVKM. CDR3 coding DNA: TGTGCCAGCAGTTTACTTGCAGGGAATCGAGGCTACACCTTC. Protein product: CASSLLAGNRGYTF.